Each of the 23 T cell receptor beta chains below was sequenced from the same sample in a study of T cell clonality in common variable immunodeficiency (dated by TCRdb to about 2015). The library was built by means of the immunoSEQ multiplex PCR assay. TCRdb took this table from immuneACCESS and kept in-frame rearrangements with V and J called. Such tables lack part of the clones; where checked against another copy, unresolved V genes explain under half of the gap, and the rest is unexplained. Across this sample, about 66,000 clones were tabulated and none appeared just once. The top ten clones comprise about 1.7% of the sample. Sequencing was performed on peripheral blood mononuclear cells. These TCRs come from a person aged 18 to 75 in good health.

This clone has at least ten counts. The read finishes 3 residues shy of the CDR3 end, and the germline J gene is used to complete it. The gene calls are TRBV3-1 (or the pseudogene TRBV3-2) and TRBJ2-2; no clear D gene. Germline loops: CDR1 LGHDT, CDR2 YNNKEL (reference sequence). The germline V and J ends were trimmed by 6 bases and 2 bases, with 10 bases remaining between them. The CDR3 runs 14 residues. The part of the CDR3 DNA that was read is TGTGCCAGCAGGTCCGACATAAACACCGGGGAG. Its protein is CASRSDINTGE. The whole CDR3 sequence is CASRSDINTGELFF.

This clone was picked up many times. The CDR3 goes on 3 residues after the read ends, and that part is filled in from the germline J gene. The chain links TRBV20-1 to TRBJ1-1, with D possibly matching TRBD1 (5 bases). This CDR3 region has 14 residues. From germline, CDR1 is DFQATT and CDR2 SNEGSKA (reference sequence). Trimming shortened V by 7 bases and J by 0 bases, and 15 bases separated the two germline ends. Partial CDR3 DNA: TGCAGTGGACGAAAGGGGAGCCTGAACACTGAA. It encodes CSGRKGSLNTE. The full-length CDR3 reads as CSGRKGSLNTEAFF.

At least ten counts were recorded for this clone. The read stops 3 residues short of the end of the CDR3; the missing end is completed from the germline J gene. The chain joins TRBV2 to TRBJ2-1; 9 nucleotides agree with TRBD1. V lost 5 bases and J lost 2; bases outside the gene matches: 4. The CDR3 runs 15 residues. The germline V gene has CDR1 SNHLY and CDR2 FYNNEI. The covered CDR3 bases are TGTGCCAGCAGTAAGGACAGGGGAACCTACAATGAG. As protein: CASSKDRGTYNE. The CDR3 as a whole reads CASSKDRGTYNEQFF.

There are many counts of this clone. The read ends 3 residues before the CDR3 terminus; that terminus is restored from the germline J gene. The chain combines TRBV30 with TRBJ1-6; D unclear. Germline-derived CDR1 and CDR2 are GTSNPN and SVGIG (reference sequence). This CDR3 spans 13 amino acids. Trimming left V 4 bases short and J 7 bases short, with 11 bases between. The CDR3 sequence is CAWNPGSNSPLHF. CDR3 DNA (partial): TGTGCCTGGAACCCGGGGTCCAATTCACCC.

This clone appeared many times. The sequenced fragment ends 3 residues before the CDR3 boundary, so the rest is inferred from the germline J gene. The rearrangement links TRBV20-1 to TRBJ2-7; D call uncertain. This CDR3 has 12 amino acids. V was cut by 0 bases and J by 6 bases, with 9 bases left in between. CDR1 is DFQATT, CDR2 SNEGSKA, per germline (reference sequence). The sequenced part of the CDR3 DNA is TGCAGTGCTAGAGATATAACTGCCGAG. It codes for CSARDITAE. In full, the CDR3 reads CSARDITAEQYF.

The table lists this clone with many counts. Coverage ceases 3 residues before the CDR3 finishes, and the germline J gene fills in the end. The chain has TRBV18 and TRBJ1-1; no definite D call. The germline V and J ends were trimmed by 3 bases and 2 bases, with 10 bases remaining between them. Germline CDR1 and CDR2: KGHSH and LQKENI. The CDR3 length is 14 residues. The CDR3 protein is CASSPPGPNTEAFF. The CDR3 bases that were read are TGTGCCAGCTCACCTCCTGGGCCTAACACTGAA.

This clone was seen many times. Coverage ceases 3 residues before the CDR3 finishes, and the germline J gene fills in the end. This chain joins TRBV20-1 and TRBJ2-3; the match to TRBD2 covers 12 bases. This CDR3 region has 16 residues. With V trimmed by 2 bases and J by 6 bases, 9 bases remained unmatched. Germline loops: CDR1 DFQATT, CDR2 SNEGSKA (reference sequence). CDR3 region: CSARTSSGGALDTQYF. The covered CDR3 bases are TGCAGTGCTAGAACCTCTAGCGGGGGGGCATTGGATACG.

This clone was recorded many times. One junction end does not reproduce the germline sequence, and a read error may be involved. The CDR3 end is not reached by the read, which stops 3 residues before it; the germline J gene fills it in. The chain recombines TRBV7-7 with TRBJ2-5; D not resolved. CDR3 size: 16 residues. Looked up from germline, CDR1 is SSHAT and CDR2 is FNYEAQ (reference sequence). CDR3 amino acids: CASSLGVSTQQETQYF. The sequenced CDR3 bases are TGTGCTAGCAGCTTAGGTGTCTCAACACAACAAGAGACC.

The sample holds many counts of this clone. The CDR3 sequence is CASSEGLAGGELFF. The CDR3 bases that were read are TGTGCCAGCAGTGAGGGACTAGCCGGCGGGGAG. The chain employs TRBV6-4 and TRBJ2-2; 9 bases align to TRBD2. Read coverage stops 3 residues before the CDR3 terminus; the germline J gene supplies the remainder. V was clipped by 3 bases and J by 7 bases; unmatched bases: 3. The CDR3 loop spans 14 amino acids. Germline V gene lookup returns CDR1 MRHNA and CDR2 SNTAGT.

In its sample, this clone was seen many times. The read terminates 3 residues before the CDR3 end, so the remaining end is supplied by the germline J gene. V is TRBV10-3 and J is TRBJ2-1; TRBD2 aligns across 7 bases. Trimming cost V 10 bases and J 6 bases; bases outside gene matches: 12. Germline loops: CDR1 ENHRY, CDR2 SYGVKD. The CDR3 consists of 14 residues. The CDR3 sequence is CATGGAGVGNEQFF. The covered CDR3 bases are TGTGCCACCGGCGGGGCGGGAGTTGGCAATGAG.

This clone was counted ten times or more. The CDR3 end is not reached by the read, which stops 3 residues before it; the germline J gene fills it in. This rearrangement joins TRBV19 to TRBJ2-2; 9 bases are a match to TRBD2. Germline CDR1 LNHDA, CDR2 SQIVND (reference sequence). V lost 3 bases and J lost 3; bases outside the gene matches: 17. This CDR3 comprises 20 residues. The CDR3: CASSIGLAGPPSKDTGELFF. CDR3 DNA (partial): TGTGCCAGTAGTATCGGGCTAGCGGGACCCCCTAGTAAGGACACCGGGGAG.

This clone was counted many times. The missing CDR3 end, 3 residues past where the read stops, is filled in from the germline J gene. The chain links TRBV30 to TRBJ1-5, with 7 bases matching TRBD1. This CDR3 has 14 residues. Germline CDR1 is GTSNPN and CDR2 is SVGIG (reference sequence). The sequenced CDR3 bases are TGTGCTTTCGAGACAGGGAATAACAATCAGCCC. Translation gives CAFETGNNNQP. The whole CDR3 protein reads CAFETGNNNQPQHF.

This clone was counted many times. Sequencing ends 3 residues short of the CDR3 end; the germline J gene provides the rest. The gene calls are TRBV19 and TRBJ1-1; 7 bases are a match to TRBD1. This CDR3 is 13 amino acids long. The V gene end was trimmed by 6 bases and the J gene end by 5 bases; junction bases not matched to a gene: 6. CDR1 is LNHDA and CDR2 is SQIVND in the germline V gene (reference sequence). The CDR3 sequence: CASSLTGWTEAFF. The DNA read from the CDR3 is TGTGCCAGTAGCTTGACAGGGTGGACTGAA.

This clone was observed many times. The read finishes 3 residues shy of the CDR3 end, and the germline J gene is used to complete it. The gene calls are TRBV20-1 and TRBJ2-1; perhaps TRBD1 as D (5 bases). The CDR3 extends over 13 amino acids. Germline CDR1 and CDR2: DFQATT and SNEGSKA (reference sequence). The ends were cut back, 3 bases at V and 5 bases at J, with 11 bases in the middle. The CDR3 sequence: CSARGPMNNEQFF. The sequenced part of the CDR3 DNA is TGCAGTGCTAGGGGGCCAATGAACAATGAG.

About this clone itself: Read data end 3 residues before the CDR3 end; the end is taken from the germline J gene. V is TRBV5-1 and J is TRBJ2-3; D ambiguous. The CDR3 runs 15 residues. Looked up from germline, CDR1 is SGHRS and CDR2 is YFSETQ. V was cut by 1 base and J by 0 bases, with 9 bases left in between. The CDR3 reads CASSLNVASTDTQYF. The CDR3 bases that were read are TGCGCCAGCAGCTTGAACGTGGCTAGCACAGATACG.

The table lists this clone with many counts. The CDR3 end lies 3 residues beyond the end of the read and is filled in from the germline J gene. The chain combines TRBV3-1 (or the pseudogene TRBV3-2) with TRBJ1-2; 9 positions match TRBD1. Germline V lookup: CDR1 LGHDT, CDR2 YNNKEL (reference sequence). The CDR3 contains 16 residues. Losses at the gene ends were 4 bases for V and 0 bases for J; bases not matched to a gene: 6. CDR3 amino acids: CASSLTGTGTNYGYTF. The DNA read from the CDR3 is TGTGCCAGCAGCCTAACCGGGACAGGGACTAACTATGGC.

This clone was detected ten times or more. CDR3: CSARGLGSSYNEQFF. CDR3 DNA (partial): TGCAGTGCTAGAGGACTCGGTAGCTCCTACAATGAG. The rearrangement joins TRBV20-1 to TRBJ2-1; D gene unclear. The read terminates 3 residues ahead of where the CDR3 ends, so the germline J gene completes it. Germline CDR1 and CDR2: DFQATT and SNEGSKA (reference sequence). Deletions cut 1 base from V and 0 bases from J, with 10 bases between. CDR3 length equals 15 residues.

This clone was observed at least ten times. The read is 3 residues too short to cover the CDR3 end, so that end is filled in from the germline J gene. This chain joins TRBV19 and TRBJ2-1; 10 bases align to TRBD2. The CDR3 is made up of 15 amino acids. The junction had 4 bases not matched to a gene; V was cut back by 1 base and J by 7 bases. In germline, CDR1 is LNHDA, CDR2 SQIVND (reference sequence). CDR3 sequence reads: CASSIVGLALNEQFF. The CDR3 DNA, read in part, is TGTGCCAGTAGTATAGTGGGACTAGCGCTAAATGAG.

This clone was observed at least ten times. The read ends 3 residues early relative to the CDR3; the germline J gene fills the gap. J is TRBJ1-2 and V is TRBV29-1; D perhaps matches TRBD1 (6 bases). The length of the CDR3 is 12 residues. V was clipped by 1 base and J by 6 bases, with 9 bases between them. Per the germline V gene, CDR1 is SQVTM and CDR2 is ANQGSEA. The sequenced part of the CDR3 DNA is TGCAGCGTTGAAGTAGGGGGACATGGC. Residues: CSVEVGGHG. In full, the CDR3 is CSVEVGGHGYTF.

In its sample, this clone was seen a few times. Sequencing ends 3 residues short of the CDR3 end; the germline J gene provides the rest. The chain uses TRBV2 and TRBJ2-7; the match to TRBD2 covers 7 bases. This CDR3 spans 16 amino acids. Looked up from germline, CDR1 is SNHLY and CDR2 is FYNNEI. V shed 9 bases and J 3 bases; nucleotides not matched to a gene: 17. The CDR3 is CASKLGGRENLYEQYF. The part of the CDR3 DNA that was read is TGTGCCAGTAAATTGGGTGGGCGGGAGAATCTCTACGAG.

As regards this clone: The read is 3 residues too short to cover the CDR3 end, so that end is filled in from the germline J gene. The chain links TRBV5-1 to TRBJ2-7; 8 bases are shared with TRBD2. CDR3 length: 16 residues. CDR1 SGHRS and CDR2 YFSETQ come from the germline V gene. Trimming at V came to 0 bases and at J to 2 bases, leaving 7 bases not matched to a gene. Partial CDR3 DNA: TGCGCCAGCAGCTTGGGTGTCGGGGGGGCCCCCTACGAG. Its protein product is CASSLGVGGAPYE. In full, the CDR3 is CASSLGVGGAPYEQYF.

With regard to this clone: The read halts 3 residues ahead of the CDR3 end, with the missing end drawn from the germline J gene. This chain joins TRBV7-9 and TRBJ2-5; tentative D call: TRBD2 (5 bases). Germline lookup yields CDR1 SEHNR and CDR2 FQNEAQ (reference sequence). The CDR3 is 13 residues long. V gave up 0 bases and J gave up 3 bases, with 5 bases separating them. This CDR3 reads CASSLATKETQYF. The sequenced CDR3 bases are TGTGCCAGCAGCTTAGCGACTAAAGAGACC.

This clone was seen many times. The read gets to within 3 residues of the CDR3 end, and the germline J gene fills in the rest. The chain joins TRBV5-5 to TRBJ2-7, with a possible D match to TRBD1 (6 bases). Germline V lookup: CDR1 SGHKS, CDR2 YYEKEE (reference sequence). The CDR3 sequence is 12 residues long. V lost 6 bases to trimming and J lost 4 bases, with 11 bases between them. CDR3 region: CASTDSFYEQYF. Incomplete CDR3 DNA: TGTGCCAGCACGGACAGCTTTTACGAG.